A selection of T cell receptor beta chains follows, all from one sample in a study of T cells in localized non-small cell lung cancer. Sequencing was performed with immunoSEQ multiplex PCR; in TCRdb, only in-frame clones are kept and a portion is missing. This table has roughly 30,000 clones, approximately 89% appearing once. The sequences come from peripheral blood, collected before any cancer treatment. Source of these receptors: a female donor at least 60 years old with stage I lung adenocarcinoma. CDR3s include the opening cysteine and the closing phenylalanine or tryptophan. D genes are given only for firm matches. Not every row has a clone size; where given, it reads once, few, many or a size class.

abundance: NA; v_gene: TRBV10-3; j_gene: TRBJ2-6; d_gene: NA; CDR3aa: CAISGTAGANVLTF; CDR3nt: TGTGCCATCAGTGGGACAGCTGGGGCCAACGTCCTGACTTTC
abundance: NA; v_gene: TRBV7-3; j_gene: TRBJ1-2; d_gene: NA; CDR3aa: CASSSDHTNYGYTF; CDR3nt: TGTGCCAGCAGCTCCGATCATACTAACTATGGCTACACCTTC
abundance: NA; v_gene: TRBV13; j_gene: TRBJ2-1; d_gene: TRBD1; CDR3aa: CASSLTGGSYNEQFF; CDR3nt: TGTGCCAGCAGCTTAACAGGGGGCTCCTACAATGAGCAGTTCTTC
abundance: NA; v_gene: TRBV7-9; j_gene: TRBJ1-6; d_gene: NA; CDR3aa: CASSFSGHGNSPLHF; CDR3nt: TGTGCCAGCAGCTTTTCCGGGCATGGGAATTCACCCCTCCACTTT
abundance: NA; v_gene: TRBV27; j_gene: TRBJ2-7; d_gene: TRBD2; CDR3aa: CASRRTSGRDEQYF; CDR3nt: TGTGCCAGCAGAAGGACTAGCGGGAGAGACGAGCAGTACTTC
abundance: NA; v_gene: TRBV6-1; j_gene: TRBJ2-7; d_gene: NA; CDR3aa: CASRREGDEQYF; CDR3nt: TGTGCCAGCAGAAGGGAAGGGGACGAGCAGTACTTC
abundance: NA; v_gene: TRBV7-2; j_gene: TRBJ1-5; d_gene: TRBD1; CDR3aa: CASSTPGTGVGQPQHF; CDR3nt: TGTGCCAGCAGCACACCAGGGACAGGGGTTGGTCAGCCCCAGCATTTT
abundance: few; v_gene: TRBV6-1; j_gene: TRBJ1-1; d_gene: NA; CDR3aa: CASLSTGNTEAFF; CDR3nt: TGTGCCAGTCTCTCGACGGGGAACACTGAAGCTTTCTTT
abundance: NA; v_gene: TRBV27; j_gene: TRBJ2-3; d_gene: TRBD2; CDR3aa: CASSDQAGGISDTQYF; CDR3nt: TGTGCCAGCAGTGACCAAGCGGGGGGGATTTCAGATACGCAGTATTTT
abundance: NA; v_gene: TRBV10-2; j_gene: TRBJ1-4; d_gene: TRBD1; CDR3aa: CASRGQGQNEKLFF; CDR3nt: TGCGCCAGCAGGGGACAGGGTCAAAATGAAAAACTGTTTTTT
abundance: NA; v_gene: TRBV19; j_gene: TRBJ1-1; d_gene: NA; CDR3aa: CASSRRFNTEAFF; CDR3nt: TGTGCCAGTAGTAGACGTTTCAACACTGAAGCTTTCTTT
abundance: NA; v_gene: TRBV25-1; j_gene: TRBJ2-5; d_gene: TRBD1; CDR3aa: CASSARRDRPETQYF; CDR3nt: TGTGCCAGCAGTGCCCGCCGGGACAGGCCGGAGACCCAGTACTTC
abundance: once; v_gene: TRBV4-1; j_gene: TRBJ2-5; d_gene: TRBD2; CDR3aa: CASSQIPGLAGGRETQYF; CDR3nt: TGCGCCAGCAGCCAAATCCCGGGACTAGCGGGAGGAAGGGAGACCCAGTACTTC
abundance: NA; v_gene: TRBV25-1; j_gene: TRBJ2-1; d_gene: NA; CDR3aa: CASSIPGGAYNEQFF; CDR3nt: TGTGCCAGCAGTATCCCGGGGGGCGCCTACAATGAGCAGTTCTTC
abundance: NA; v_gene: TRBV6-6; j_gene: TRBJ2-7; d_gene: NA; CDR3aa: CASRFSGDSSYEQYF; CDR3nt: TGTGCCAGCAGATTTAGCGGAGATAGCTCCTACGAGCAGTACTTC
abundance: once; v_gene: TRBV6-1; j_gene: TRBJ2-5; d_gene: NA; CDR3aa: CASSLGQVKQETQYF; CDR3nt: TGTGCCAGCAGTCTCGGACAAGTTAAACAAGAGACCCAGTACTTC
abundance: NA; v_gene: TRBV6-4; j_gene: TRBJ2-1; d_gene: NA; CDR3aa: CASSDWGSSYNEQFF; CDR3nt: TGTGCCAGCAGTGATTGGGGGAGCTCCTACAATGAGCAGTTCTTC
abundance: NA; v_gene: TRBV2; j_gene: TRBJ1-4; d_gene: NA; CDR3aa: CASRVENQGKLFF; CDR3nt: TGTGCCAGCAGGGTAGAGAATCAGGGGAAACTGTTTTTT